This record covers a single T cell receptor beta chain. The antigen remains unidentified. This entry is derived from a study of radiotherapy plus CTLA-4 blockade in lung cancer. Across the whole study: Objective responses were documented in around a sixth of patients, with disease control in approximately 31%. Study results and caveats: Some TCR clones had been derived from tumors. These clones expanded in peripheral blood after radiotherapy plus ipilimumab. Reported findings show early blood T cell clone dynamics, with interferon-beta, best predicted response.

Sequencing was performed with immunoSEQ multiplex PCR; in TCRdb, only in-frame clones are kept and a portion is missing. The sample carries over 95,000 clones, under 85% recorded once. The study treated chemo-refractory metastatic non-small-cell lung cancer patients with focal radiation plus ipilimumab CTLA-4 blockade. Sequencing used peripheral blood, obtained from a patient treated with radiotherapy plus ipilimumab. This TCR derives from a human donor with non-small cell lung cancer who had a partial response to radiotherapy plus ipilimumab. Some clones in this sample may be carry-over from other donors' samples.

This CDR3 reads CASSLTRTAFNTEAFF. Here the CDR3 DNA reads TGTGCCAGCAGCTTAACTCGCACCGCATTTAACACTGAAGCTTTCTTT. This chain connects TRBV7-2 to TRBJ1-1; D unresolved. The ends were cut back, 2 bases at V and 2 bases at J, with 15 bases in the middle. The CDR3 consists of 16 residues. Looked up from germline, CDR1 is SGHTA and CDR2 is FQGNSA.